This paragraph reports one T cell receptor (beta chain). Its cognate antigen is unknown. The data originate from a study of shared clonotypes between healthy human individuals. General study results and limits: Of the naive CD4 clonotypes, around 5% were shared across a handful of donors.

At a deep level, the assay was run. Roughly 27,000 T cell genomes, or approximately 200 ng DNA, went into the sorted-subset replicate PCRs. Clones were read by immunoSEQ multiplex PCR, and TCRdb kept only the in-frame ones, dropping some. Of about 320,000 clones in the sample, around 90% were seen once. This CDR3 contains 15 residues. Trimming stripped 3 bases from V and 0 bases from J, with 13 bases between. Germline CDR1 is SGHNT and CDR2 is YYREEE (reference sequence). Sample: memory CD8+ T cells sorted from blood. Subset specified: CD45RO+ cells pooled with CCR7-negative TemRA cells. This chain links TRBV5-4 with TRBJ2-7; D is perhaps TRBD1 or TRBD2 (6 bases each). The receptor comes from a man aged 18 to 30 in good health. DNA for the CDR3: TGTGCCAGCAGCTCGCGGGACATAGACTCCTACGAGCAGTACTTC. The encoded protein is CASSSRDIDSYEQYF.